The sequence of this T cell receptor beta chain was determined in a study of T-cell reconstitution after alpha-beta-depleted transplantation in children. Construction of the TCRbeta library involved unique molecular identifiers. TCRdb fed the PCR reads into MiXCR, producing one record per CDR3 protein. The sample has over 100,000 distinct CDR3 sequences, around 7% seen once. V was trimmed by 7 bases and J by 4 bases, leaving 11 bases between them. This CDR3 has 14 residues. This clonotype has a count of ten or more. The antigen remains unidentified. Study-wide results and limits: High day-60 TCRbeta diversity in some patients came from surviving recipient T cells and thymic progenitors.

Source: PBMCs, taken before TCRalphabeta/CD19-depleted stem cell transplant. V and J are TRBV12-3 or TRBV12-4 and TRBJ2-6; D possibly corresponds to TRBD2 (6 bases). The TCR comes from a boy under 10 years old with acute lymphoblastic leukemia, due to receive a stem cell transplant. The CDR3 DNA follows: TGTGCCAGCACCCGGAGGGTAGGGGCCAACGTCCTGACTTTC. It specifies CASTRRVGANVLTF.